This entry lists 5 T cell receptor beta chains sequenced from one sample in a study of blood T cell repertoires in COVID-19. Assay: immunoSEQ multiplex PCR; the TCRdb copy retains only in-frame clones and omits some. This table has some 260,000 clones, 70% to 85% appearing once. Sequencing was carried out using peripheral blood. These receptors all stem from a woman aged 80 or older with active or convalescent COVID-19.

The chain employs TRBV30 and TRBJ1-1; TRBD1 matches 7 bases. The junction had 7 bases not matched to a gene; V was cut back by 2 bases and J by 4 bases. Germline V gene lookup returns CDR1 GTSNPN and CDR2 SVGIG (reference sequence). This CDR3 spans 14 amino acids. The CDR3 DNA follows: TGTGCCTGGAGTAGATTGGGACAGCTCACTGAAGCTTTCTTT. The encoded protein is CAWSRLGQLTEAFF.

This chain links TRBV14 with TRBJ2-1, with D perhaps matching TRBD1 (5 bases). Deletions cut 2 bases from V and 3 bases from J, with 8 bases between. Per the germline V gene, CDR1 is SGHDN and CDR2 is FVKESK. The length of the CDR3 is 14 residues. CDR3 loop: CASSQSTVYNEQFF. CDR3 nucleotides: TGTGCCAGCAGCCAATCGACAGTCTACAATGAGCAGTTCTTC.

V and J are TRBV6-6 and TRBJ1-2; 10 nucleotides match TRBD1. The CDR3 is 13 residues long. Germline CDR1 is MNHNY and CDR2 is SVGAGI (reference sequence). The ends lost 5 bases at V and 8 bases at J; junction bases unmatched: 5. Written as DNA, the CDR3 is TGTGCCAGCAGTCAAGACAGGGGGCCCGGCTACACCTTC. This sequence encodes CASSQDRGPGYTF.

This clone came up once. The chain links TRBV29-1 to TRBJ1-4; 7 bases map to TRBD1. Germline V CDR1 and CDR2: SQVTM, ANQGSEA. J gave up 4 bases and V 0 bases, and 5 bases lay outside the gene matches. The CDR3 length is 15 residues. The CDR3 loop is CSVEDLRQGNEKLFF. The CDR3 region has the DNA TGCAGCGTTGAAGATTTAAGACAGGGTAATGAAAAACTGTTTTTT.

The sample holds one count of this clone. The rearrangement uses TRBV6-5 and TRBJ2-5; D is undetermined. Germline V lookup: CDR1 MNHEY, CDR2 SVGAGI. Trimming took 7 bases from V and 1 from J, leaving 10 bases between them. The CDR3 covers 13 residues. CDR3 sequence: CASKAASQETQYF. The CDR3 nucleotides read TGTGCCAGCAAGGCGGCGAGCCAAGAGACCCAGTACTTC.